The subject of this entry is one T cell receptor beta chain. These data belong to a study of blood T cell repertoires in COVID-19. About the study: From the United States, Italy and Spain came samples of acute and convalescent COVID-19. T cells, B-cell-depleted T cells, or PBMCs provided the cDNA or gDNA that served as material.

Original processing notes: Reference gene primer amplification gave nucleated cell count estimates. The data were produced by immunoSEQ multiplex PCR, yet TCRdb's version contains in-frame clones alone and is incomplete. That table supplies the V and J calls and clone size; D and trimming were determined from the DNA. The table records about 150,000 clones, just under 85% of them present only once. The germline gives CDR1 MNHEY, CDR2 SMNVEV (reference sequence). V trimming: 4 bases; J trimming: 3 bases; junction bases outside the gene matches: 1. This CDR3 spans 13 amino acids. The rearrangement links TRBV27 to TRBJ1-1; 8 nucleotides match TRBD1. The TCR originated in a woman aged 55-75 years with acute or convalescent COVID-19. Sequencing was carried out using peripheral blood. The CDR3 reads CASSWTGYTEAFF. CDR3 nucleotides: TGTGCCAGCAGTTGGACAGGGTACACTGAAGCTTTCTTT.